A single sample is the source of the 19 T cell receptor beta chains below, sequenced in a study of response to subunit inactivated influenza vaccine. TCRdb used MiXCR to reprocess the RT-PCR reads, holding one entry per CDR3 protein. In the table there are hundreds of thousands of distinct CDR3 sequences, approximately 15% of which are singletons. The specimen comprised PBMCs from blood, sampled about 14 days before vaccination. The source is a man between 45 and 60 years old who received an inactivated influenza vaccine.

The chain has TRBV14 and TRBJ2-1; D is ambiguous. The germline CDR1 and CDR2 sequences are SGHDN and FVKESK. The germline V and J ends were trimmed by 1 base and 9 bases, with 10 bases remaining between them. The CDR3 consists of 13 residues. The CDR3 DNA sequence: TGTGCCAGCAGCCAAGGGTATGGGTTTGAGCAGTTCTTC. This gives the protein CASSQGYGFEQFF.

This clonotype was counted between two and nine times. CDR3 in amino acids: CASSPGLIQYF. The CDR3 DNA sequence: TGTGCCAGCTCACCGGGCCTTATTCAGTACTTC. This sequence joins TRBV18 and TRBJ2-4; D remains unclear. With 3 bases removed from V and 10 bases from J, the gap between germline ends came to 7 bases. The CDR3 runs 11 residues. CDR1 and CDR2 (germline): KGHSH, LQKENI.

This clonotype was seen a handful of times. The rearrangement joins TRBV20-1 to TRBJ1-5; 8 bases agree with TRBD1. Looked up from germline, CDR1 is DFQATT and CDR2 is SNEGSKA (reference sequence). The CDR3 has 16 amino acids. J lost 3 bases, V lost 2 bases, and 9 bases had no gene match. CDR3 DNA sequence: TGCAGTGCTAGAAAACAGGGGGAGGTGGACAATCAGCCCCAGCATTTT. Protein product: CSARKQGEVDNQPQHF.

The chain carries TRBV6-1 and TRBJ2-7; TRBD2 matches at 12 bases. V gave up 6 bases and J gave up 7 bases; unmatched junction bases: 13. The CDR3 is made up of 16 amino acids. CDR1 and CDR2 from the germline V gene are MNHNS and SASEGT. The DNA of the CDR3 is TGTGCCAGCAGGGGGCCGCTAGCGGGAGGGCCGGGGGAGCAGTACTTC. It specifies CASRGPLAGGPGEQYF.

The chain recombines TRBV29-1 with TRBJ2-5; D gene uncertain. CDR3 length: 10 amino acids. V was cut by 7 bases and J by 5 bases, with 8 bases left in between. Germline loops: CDR1 SQVTM, CDR2 ANQGSEA. CDR3 DNA: TGCAGCGCCCTAGGGGAGACCCAGTACTTC. It specifies CSALGETQYF.

The V gene is TRBV4-2, the J gene TRBJ2-7; D tentatively reads TRBD1 or TRBD2 (5 bases each). The germline V gene has CDR1 LGHNA and CDR2 YNFKEQ. Trimming left V 0 bases short and J 2 bases short, with 11 bases between. CDR3 length: 15 amino acids. The CDR3 reads CASSQDMGRPYEQYF. CDR3 in DNA: TGTGCCAGCAGCCAAGATATGGGACGCCCCTACGAGCAGTACTTC.

In its sample, this clonotype was seen many times. The chain combines TRBV4-3 with TRBJ1-2; D is undetermined. The CDR3 totals 15 residues. V lost 1 base and J lost 3, with 12 bases in between. CDR1 and CDR2 from the germline V gene are LGHNA and YSLEER. This CDR3 is CASSQVVTDHYGYTF. As DNA, the CDR3 is TGCGCCAGCAGCCAAGTAGTCACGGACCACTATGGCTACACCTTC.

The chain employs TRBV30 and TRBJ2-7, with D maybe TRBD1 (5 bases). There are 16 residues in the CDR3. The V end lost 3 bases, the J end lost 2 bases, and 20 bases lay between the germline ends. Germline CDR1 GTSNPN, CDR2 SVGIG (reference sequence). DNA for the CDR3: TGTGCCTGGAGCGCCCAAAAGGTCCAGGGCACCTACGAGCAGTACTTC. Its protein product is CAWSAQKVQGTYEQYF.

This clonotype has a handful of counts. V gene TRBV19 combines with J gene TRBJ2-2; no definite D call. Trimming pared 7 bases from V and 4 bases from J, leaving 16 bases between. Germline V lookup: CDR1 LNHDA, CDR2 SQIVND (reference sequence). The CDR3 has 15 residues. The CDR3 region is CASTLGSSVTGELFF. The CDR3 bases are TGTGCCAGTACCCTGGGTAGTTCGGTCACCGGGGAGCTGTTTTTT.

This clonotype was observed a few times. The chain is built from TRBV4-2 and TRBJ1-5; the D is unclear. Trimming stripped 0 bases from V and 4 bases from J, with 4 bases between. Germline V gives CDR1 LGHNA, CDR2 YNFKEQ. CDR3 length equals 13 residues. The CDR3 DNA is TGTGCCAGCAGCCAAGACCAGAATCAGCCCCAGCATTTT. As protein: CASSQDQNQPQHF.

The sample holds a few counts of this clonotype. V gene TRBV7-3 combines with J gene TRBJ2-1; 12 bases align to TRBD2. The germline gives CDR1 SGHTA, CDR2 FQGTGA. CDR3 length: 16 residues. V was clipped by 5 bases and J by 4 bases; unmatched bases: 6. In DNA, the CDR3 is TGTGCCAGCAGCCCGACTAGCGGGGGAAATTACAATGAGCAGTTCTTC. This sequence encodes CASSPTSGGNYNEQFF.

A few counts support this clonotype. The V and J genes are TRBV12-3 or TRBV12-4 and TRBJ1-2; tentatively, D is TRBD1 (5 bases). The CDR3 sequence is 15 residues long. V gave up 5 bases and J gave up 0 bases, with 13 bases separating them. DNA of the CDR3: TGTGCCAGCAGTCTTCGACAGTCGTCTAACTATGGCTACACCTTC. Amino acids: CASSLRQSSNYGYTF.

At least ten counts were recorded for this clonotype. This chain links TRBV12-3 or TRBV12-4 with TRBJ2-2; D is unresolved. Trimming shortened V by 3 bases and J by 1 base, and 6 bases separated the two germline ends. The CDR3 runs to 14 residues. The CDR3 reads CASSFSMNTGELFF. As DNA, the CDR3 is TGTGCCAGCAGTTTTTCCATGAACACCGGGGAGCTGTTTTTT.

The DNA for the CDR3 is TGCGCCAGCAGCCCGGGACTAGTTAAAACCACAGATACGCAGTATTTT. Translated: CASSPGLVKTTDTQYF. The rearrangement links TRBV5-1 to TRBJ2-3, with 8 bases lining up with TRBD2. Trimming at V came to 4 bases and at J to 2 bases, leaving 9 bases not matched to a gene. The CDR3 loop spans 16 amino acids. From germline, CDR1 is SGHRS and CDR2 YFSETQ.

This clonotype was counted a few times. The chain employs TRBV29-1 and TRBJ2-5; the D gene is possibly TRBD2 (6 bases). Between the trimmed V and J ends, which lost 7 bases and 1 base, there was a span of 10 bases. The CDR3 sequence is 12 residues long. The germline CDR1 and CDR2 sequences are SQVTM and ANQGSEA. The CDR3 region has the DNA TGCAGCGCACTAGCCCCCCAAGAGACCCAGTACTTC. It yields the protein CSALAPQETQYF.

This clonotype has only a few counts. The chain recombines TRBV27 with TRBJ2-5, with TRBD1 as a possible D gene (5 bases). CDR1 and CDR2 (germline): MNHEY, SMNVEV (reference sequence). The CDR3 length is 13 residues. V lost 6 bases and J lost 4, with 12 bases in between. The CDR3 coding sequence is TGTGCCAGCAGAAAAGTAGGGGCAGAGACCCAGTACTTC. It codes for CASRKVGAETQYF.

This clonotype was seen more than once but under ten times. The chain links TRBV28 to TRBJ2-1; no firm D call. The V gene's germline CDR1 is MDHEN and CDR2 SYDVKM. V was shortened by 3 bases and J by 1 base, with 10 bases between the two germline ends. The length of the CDR3 is 15 residues. CDR3 nucleotides: TGTGCCAGCAGTTTCGGTCAGCCTTCCTACAATGAGCAGTTCTTC. Its translation: CASSFGQPSYNEQFF.

This chain uses TRBV7-9 with TRBJ2-6; D possibly uses TRBD1 or TRBD2 (5 bases each). The V gene's germline CDR1 is SEHNR and CDR2 FQNEAQ (reference sequence). The CDR3 covers 15 residues. The V end was cut by 5 bases, the J end by 4 bases, with 12 bases between. The CDR3 sequence: CASSPQEVGANVLTF. The DNA for the CDR3 is TGTGCCAGCAGCCCACAGGAGGTCGGGGCCAACGTCCTGACTTTC.

This clonotype was seen repeatedly, ten times or more. The chain couples TRBV7-9 to TRBJ2-7; no clear D gene. CDR1 and CDR2 (germline): SEHNR, FQNEAQ (reference sequence). The CDR3 is 14 amino acids. Trimming removed 1 base from V and 4 bases from J, with 11 bases in between. The CDR3 is CASSLVARGYEQYF. As DNA, the CDR3 is TGTGCCAGCAGCTTAGTGGCTAGAGGATACGAGCAGTACTTC.